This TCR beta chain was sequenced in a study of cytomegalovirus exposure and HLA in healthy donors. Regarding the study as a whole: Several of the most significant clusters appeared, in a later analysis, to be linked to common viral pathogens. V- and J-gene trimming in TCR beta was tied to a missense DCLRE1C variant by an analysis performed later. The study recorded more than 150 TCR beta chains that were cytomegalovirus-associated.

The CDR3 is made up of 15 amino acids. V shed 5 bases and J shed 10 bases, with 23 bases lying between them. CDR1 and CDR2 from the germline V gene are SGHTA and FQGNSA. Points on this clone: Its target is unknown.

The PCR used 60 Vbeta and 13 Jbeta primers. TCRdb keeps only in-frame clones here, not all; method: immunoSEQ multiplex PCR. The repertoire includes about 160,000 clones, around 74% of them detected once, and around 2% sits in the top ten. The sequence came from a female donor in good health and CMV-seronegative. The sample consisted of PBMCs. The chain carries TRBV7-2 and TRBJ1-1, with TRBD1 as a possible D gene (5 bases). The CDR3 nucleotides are TGTGCCAGCAGCAGAAACCGCTCCCCAGGGCTGGGAGCTTTCTTT. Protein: CASSRNRSPGLGAFF.